The present entry profiles one TCR beta chain with its context. These data come from a study of blood T cell repertoires in COVID-19. As for the study in general: Sites across the United States, Italy and Spain contributed samples from acute and convalescent COVID-19. Sources were T cells, B-cell-depleted T cells, or PBMCs; the material itself was cDNA or gDNA.

In the original analysis: Using reference gene primer amplification, nucleated cell counts were estimated. This table comes from immunoSEQ multiplex PCR, and its TCRdb copy is limited to in-frame clones, with some not included. V, J and clone size derive from that table, while D and trimming were established from the DNA sequence. This table has a few hundred thousand clones, about 89% appearing once. The clonotype was recovered from a woman aged 45-60 years who had recovered from COVID-19. Input material: peripheral blood.

CDR3: CASSLRSGTGYNSPLHF. CDR3 nucleotides: TGTGCCAGCAGTTTACGATCGGGGACAGGGTATAATTCACCCCTCCACTTT. V usage is TRBV28 and J usage is TRBJ1-6; 9 bases align to TRBD1. The CDR3 has 17 residues. V gave up 2 bases and J gave up 4 bases; unmatched junction bases: 6. Germline V gene lookup returns CDR1 MDHEN and CDR2 SYDVKM.